The TCR beta chain under discussion was sequenced for a study of T cells in Graves' hyperthyroidism and ophthalmopathy. There were TCR beta CDR3 regions amplified from RNA transcripts. An initial round of RT-PCR targeting the TCR CDR3 relied on the HTBI primer set. TCRdb reprocessed the multiplex PCR reads with MiXCR, giving one entry per CDR3 protein. Here the sample spans over 450,000 distinct CDR3 sequences, 14% being singletons. The study defined stable Graves' hyperthyroidism as no ophthalmopathy progression within 18 months. In making diagnoses, clinical symptoms, serum thyroxine and TRAb, thyroid ultrasound and orbital computed tomography were all used. Regarding this clonotype: The antigen remains unidentified.

Overall study results and limits: Ophthalmopathy was model-predicted a median roughly six months pre-onset. A 13 V-J signature model discriminated ophthalmopathy versus stable hyperthyroidism.

The specimen sequenced was blood. The source of this sequence is a woman in her late teens or twenties with Graves' hyperthyroidism.

DNA of the CDR3: TGTGCCTGGAGCGGACCTACACGAAATCCTGGGGCCAACGTCCTGACTTTC. Its translation is CAWSGPTRNPGANVLTF. V usage is TRBV30 and J usage is TRBJ2-6, with D unresolved. The CDR3 runs to 17 residues. Germline lookup yields CDR1 GTSNPN and CDR2 SVGIG (reference sequence). V shed 3 bases and J shed 2 bases, with 17 bases lying between them.